Below, 5 T cell receptor beta chains from the same sample are listed, as sequenced in a study of graft-versus-host responses after intestinal transplantation (dated by TCRdb to the early 2020s). Library creation used the immunoSEQ multiplex PCR assay. In its TCRdb copy, this immuneACCESS table keeps in-frame sequences only and misses some clones. Where compared with another copy, unresolved V genes explain less than half of these, and the others have no known cause. A total of 70,000 to 95,000 clones appear in this sample, roughly 90% of them only once. The leading ten clones occupy around 0.11% of the sample. The time point label for this specimen denotes: cells obtained before transplantation from donor or recipient. Their recognized antigens are unknown. The starting material was unstimulated CD4+ T cells sorted from spleen or lymph node cells, obtained before intestinal transplant. These receptors were obtained from a human donor who received an intestinal transplant.

This chain connects TRBV7-2 to TRBJ1-2; D unresolved. This CDR3 has 12 amino acids. CDR1 and CDR2 (germline): SGHTA, FQGNSA. The V and J ends lost 2 bases and 6 bases respectively, with 7 bases between them. As DNA, the CDR3 is TGTGCCAGCAGCTTACAGGCCCATGGCTACACCTTC. As protein: CASSLQAHGYTF.

V usage is TRBV4-2 and J usage is TRBJ2-2; 11 nucleotides line up with TRBD2. The CDR3 spans 17 residues. The germline V gene encodes CDR1 LGHNA and CDR2 YNFKEQ. V was pared by 0 bases and J by 1 base, with 1 base of the junction left unmatched. CDR3 coding DNA: TGTGCCAGCAGCCAAGAGGGGACTAGCGGGAACACCGGGGAGCTGTTTTTT. It yields the protein CASSQEGTSGNTGELFF.

The rearrangement links TRBV6-6 to TRBJ1-2, with a weak D call TRBD1 (5 bases). V dropped 0 bases and J dropped 6 bases, with 11 bases sitting between them. CDR1 MNHNY and CDR2 SVGAGI come from the germline V gene (reference sequence). The CDR3 contains 14 residues. The CDR3 DNA follows: TGTGCCAGCAGTTACTCGGGGCGGGGACATGGCTACACCTTC. It translates to CASSYSGRGHGYTF.

The chain carries TRBV5-1 and TRBJ2-1; 10 bases fit TRBD2. From germline, CDR1 is SGHRS and CDR2 YFSETQ. The CDR3 has 15 residues. Germline trimming cut 0 bases from V and 9 bases from J; bases unmatched to any gene: 6. In nucleotides, the CDR3 is TGCGCCAGCAGCTTGGCAAGCGGGGGGGCGGGTGAGCAGTTCTTC. Protein product: CASSLASGGAGEQFF.

This clone has just one count. This chain joins TRBV1 and TRBJ1-3; TRBD1, the table's D call, was not compared with the DNA. TRBV1 is a pseudogene segment. The CDR3 contains 15 residues. CDR3 in DNA: TGCACCAGCAGCCAACATACAGGGGGCGGAAACACCATATATTTT. Translation: CTSSQHTGGGNTIYF.